Listed below are T cell receptor beta chains from one sample, sequenced in a study of blood T cells in healthy people across ages. TCRdb re-derived calls from the 5' RACE reads in MiXCR, one entry per CDR3 protein. The data contain about 600,000 distinct CDR3 sequences, roughly 43% of them seen just once; the ten biggest clones take up 20% to 25%. The specimen sequenced was blood. The receptors derive from a man older than 75 in good health. Each CDR3 is given with its conserved first and last residue. Fields, in order: V gene, J gene, D gene, clone size, CDR3 DNA, CDR3 protein. The D gene is left open where the match is weak. For some rows the clone size is stated as once, few or many, or as a class when expanded; others skip it.

v_call: TRBV7-3
j_call: TRBJ2-3
d_call: -
clone_size: -
cdr3_nt: TGTGCCAGCAGCCCTGAAAGTATTGCCCCTAGCACAGATACGCAGTATTTT
cdr3_aa: CASSPESIAPSTDTQYF

v_call: TRBV7-2
j_call: TRBJ2-5
d_call: -
clone_size: few
cdr3_nt: TGTGCCAGCAGCGAACCCGCACGTTGGAAGACCCAGTACTTC
cdr3_aa: CASSEPARWKTQYF

v_call: TRBV20-1
j_call: TRBJ2-7
d_call: TRBD2
clone_size: few
cdr3_nt: TGCAGTGCTAGAGAAGGGACTAGCGGGCGGAGCTCCTACGAGCAGTACTTC
cdr3_aa: CSAREGTSGRSSYEQYF

v_call: TRBV20-1
j_call: TRBJ1-5
d_call: -
clone_size: few
cdr3_nt: TGCAGTGTTATGGTAGATAGCAATCAGCCCCAGCATTTT
cdr3_aa: CSVMVDSNQPQHF

v_call: TRBV4-1
j_call: TRBJ2-7
d_call: -
clone_size: -
cdr3_nt: TGCGCCAGCACCCAATATCAGGGGGGGTTGTACGAGCAGTACTTC
cdr3_aa: CASTQYQGGLYEQYF

v_call: TRBV6-6
j_call: TRBJ1-6
d_call: TRBD1
clone_size: many
cdr3_nt: TGTGCCAGCACCCAGGGGGGGATCTCCCTCCACTTT
cdr3_aa: CASTQGGISLHF

v_call: TRBV5-6
j_call: TRBJ2-7
d_call: TRBD1
clone_size: -
cdr3_nt: TGTGCCAGCAGCTTGATGGGCCAGGGGGACTACGAGCAGTACTTC
cdr3_aa: CASSLMGQGDYEQYF

v_call: TRBV20-1
j_call: TRBJ2-7
d_call: TRBD1
clone_size: -
cdr3_nt: TGCAGTGCTAGGACAGGGGGCGCCTACGAGCAGTACTTC
cdr3_aa: CSARTGGAYEQYF

v_call: TRBV3-1
j_call: TRBJ2-5
d_call: -
clone_size: -
cdr3_nt: TGTGCCAGCAGCCAAGAGACAGGGAGGCAAGAGACCCAGTACTTC
cdr3_aa: CASSQETGRQETQYF

v_call: TRBV29-1
j_call: TRBJ2-1
d_call: TRBD2
clone_size: -
cdr3_nt: TGCGTTGAACGCACTAGCGGGAGTCTAAAGTTCTTC
cdr3_aa: CVERTSGSLKFF

v_call: TRBV5-5
j_call: TRBJ2-3
d_call: TRBD1
clone_size: few
cdr3_nt: TGTGCCAGCAGCCAGGACAGGGAGGATACGCAGTATTTT
cdr3_aa: CASSQDREDTQYF

v_call: TRBV9
j_call: TRBJ2-3
d_call: -
clone_size: few
cdr3_nt: TGTGCCAGCAGCGGGGGAACAGTGAGCGTTCATACGCAGTATTTT
cdr3_aa: CASSGGTVSVHTQYF

v_call: TRBV12-3/TRBV12-4
j_call: TRBJ2-1
d_call: TRBD2
clone_size: -
cdr3_nt: TGTGCCAGCAGTAACATGTGGGGGGAGGGCTACAATGAGCAGTTCTTC
cdr3_aa: CASSNMWGEGYNEQFF

v_call: TRBV7-9
j_call: TRBJ2-5
d_call: -
clone_size: many
cdr3_nt: TGTGCCAGCAGCTTAACACTCTACCAAGAGACCCAGTACTTC
cdr3_aa: CASSLTLYQETQYF

v_call: TRBV21-1
j_call: TRBJ2-7
d_call: -
clone_size: -
cdr3_nt: TGTGCCAGCAGCACCGGGACAGCGTTCCGGGTCGAGCAGTACTTC
cdr3_aa: CASSTGTAFRVEQYF

v_call: TRBV20-1
j_call: TRBJ1-4
d_call: -
clone_size: -
cdr3_nt: TGCAATGCTAGAGATTTTCGGGCAGGGGTAGAAAAACTGTTTTTT
cdr3_aa: CNARDFRAGVEKLFF

v_call: TRBV13
j_call: TRBJ2-7
d_call: TRBD2
clone_size: -
cdr3_nt: TGTGCCAGCATGTCCGTGGCGGGAGGGCTTTACAATGAGCAGTACTTC
cdr3_aa: CASMSVAGGLYNEQYF

v_call: TRBV24-1
j_call: TRBJ2-1
d_call: -
clone_size: few
cdr3_nt: TGTGCCACCAGAGCTCAGGGCATGGATGAGCAGTTCTTC
cdr3_aa: CATRAQGMDEQFF

v_call: TRBV9
j_call: TRBJ1-5
d_call: TRBD1
clone_size: -
cdr3_nt: TGTGCCAGCAGCCCCCAGGGGGTCAATCAGCCCCAGCATTTT
cdr3_aa: CASSPQGVNQPQHF

v_call: TRBV3-1
j_call: TRBJ1-6
d_call: -
clone_size: -
cdr3_nt: TGTGCCAGCAGCCAATCCGGGGGTCTAAATTCACCCCCCCACTTT
cdr3_aa: CASSQSGGLNSPPHF

v_call: TRBV5-1
j_call: TRBJ1-2
d_call: TRBD1
clone_size: few
cdr3_nt: TGCGCCAGCAGCGACGGGACAGATTCTTACACCTTC
cdr3_aa: CASSDGTDSYTF

v_call: TRBV6-1
j_call: TRBJ2-1
d_call: -
clone_size: -
cdr3_nt: TGTGCCAGCAGGGGAAAACAGGGAGGTGAGGTTCGCCCCAATGAGCAGTTCTTC
cdr3_aa: CASRGKQGGEVRPNEQFF

v_call: TRBV20-1
j_call: TRBJ2-1
d_call: -
clone_size: -
cdr3_nt: TGCAGTGCCGTGACTAGTCTGGGGTACAATGAGCAGTTCTTC
cdr3_aa: CSAVTSLGYNEQFF

v_call: TRBV4-2
j_call: TRBJ2-1
d_call: -
clone_size: once
cdr3_nt: TGTGCCAGCAGCCAAGATGGGCAAGCGGGTTACAATGAGCAGTTCTTC
cdr3_aa: CASSQDGQAGYNEQFF

v_call: TRBV20-1
j_call: TRBJ1-4
d_call: TRBD1
clone_size: -
cdr3_nt: TGCAGTGCTTACAGGGGGCCTCATGAAAAACTGTTTTTT
cdr3_aa: CSAYRGPHEKLFF

v_call: TRBV29-1
j_call: TRBJ1-2
d_call: -
clone_size: -
cdr3_nt: TGCAGCGACTCCCAGGCTGCAGACTATGGCTACACCTTC
cdr3_aa: CSDSQAADYGYTF

v_call: TRBV5-1
j_call: TRBJ1-1
d_call: -
clone_size: -
cdr3_nt: TGCGCCAGCAGCTTCGGCAGCTCCAAGACTGAAGCTTTCTTT
cdr3_aa: CASSFGSSKTEAFF

v_call: TRBV7-2
j_call: TRBJ1-2
d_call: -
clone_size: few
cdr3_nt: TGTGCCAGCAGCTTAGGGACTTTGTATGGCTACACCTTC
cdr3_aa: CASSLGTLYGYTF

v_call: TRBV6-6
j_call: TRBJ2-5
d_call: TRBD2
clone_size: -
cdr3_nt: TGTGCCAGCAGTGATCCAGCGGGACAAGAGACCCAGTACTTC
cdr3_aa: CASSDPAGQETQYF

v_call: TRBV28
j_call: TRBJ1-1
d_call: -
clone_size: few
cdr3_nt: TGTGCCATATTATCGAACAGCGAAGCTTTCTTT
cdr3_aa: CAILSNSEAFF

v_call: TRBV7-2
j_call: TRBJ1-5
d_call: TRBD1
clone_size: few
cdr3_nt: TGTGCCAGCAGTCGATCAGGGGGGGGACAGCCCCAGCATTTT
cdr3_aa: CASSRSGGGQPQHF

v_call: TRBV27
j_call: TRBJ2-5
d_call: TRBD2
clone_size: -
cdr3_nt: TGTGCCAGCAGACTAGCGGGGGCGGAGACCCAGTACTTC
cdr3_aa: CASRLAGAETQYF

v_call: TRBV10-3
j_call: TRBJ2-7
d_call: TRBD1
clone_size: -
cdr3_nt: TGTGCCATCAGTGGGGGGACAGTTCTGAGGCACGAGCAGTACTTC
cdr3_aa: CAISGGTVLRHEQYF

v_call: TRBV7-2
j_call: TRBJ1-2
d_call: TRBD1
clone_size: -
cdr3_nt: TGTGCCAGCACCATGGGACAGGGTGGAAATGGCTACACCTTC
cdr3_aa: CASTMGQGGNGYTF

v_call: TRBV28
j_call: TRBJ1-2
d_call: -
clone_size: once
cdr3_nt: TGTGCCAGCAGTTTATCCGAGACGGGGGCGAACTATGGCTACACCTTC
cdr3_aa: CASSLSETGANYGYTF

v_call: TRBV12-3/TRBV12-4
j_call: TRBJ2-3
d_call: -
clone_size: -
cdr3_nt: TGTGCCAGCAGTTTCAATCTAGCTTCTGGCACAGATACGCAGTATTTT
cdr3_aa: CASSFNLASGTDTQYF

v_call: TRBV6-2/TRBV6-3
j_call: TRBJ2-7
d_call: -
clone_size: few
cdr3_nt: TGTGCCAGCAGTTACGGGGAGTACGAGCAGTACTTC
cdr3_aa: CASSYGEYEQYF

v_call: TRBV5-1
j_call: TRBJ2-5
d_call: TRBD1
clone_size: -
cdr3_nt: TGCGCCAGCAGCTTGGGGGACAGGACTAATGAGCAGTACTTC
cdr3_aa: CASSLGDRTNEQYF

v_call: TRBV7-2
j_call: TRBJ2-1
d_call: -
clone_size: -
cdr3_nt: TGTGCCAGCACCCTAGGACACAGCAGCTCCTACAATGAGCAGTTCTTC
cdr3_aa: CASTLGHSSSYNEQFF

v_call: TRBV9
j_call: TRBJ1-1
d_call: TRBD1
clone_size: -
cdr3_nt: TGTGCCAGCAGCTCGTCTCGGGACAGGGGGCGTTTGAACACTGAAGCTTTCTTT
cdr3_aa: CASSSSRDRGRLNTEAFF

v_call: TRBV10-2
j_call: TRBJ2-7
d_call: TRBD2
clone_size: -
cdr3_nt: TGCGCCAGCCAACCGGGACTAGTTTTCACCTACGAGCAGTACTTC
cdr3_aa: CASQPGLVFTYEQYF

v_call: TRBV7-2
j_call: TRBJ2-5
d_call: TRBD2
clone_size: -
cdr3_nt: TGTGCCAGCAGCTTAAGGGAGGGCTATGAGCAGTACTTC
cdr3_aa: CASSLREGYEQYF

v_call: TRBV21-1
j_call: TRBJ2-1
d_call: -
clone_size: once
cdr3_nt: TGTGCCAGCGGTAGCGGGAGAGCATCCTACAATGAGCAGTTCTTC
cdr3_aa: CASGSGRASYNEQFF

v_call: TRBV29-1
j_call: TRBJ1-1
d_call: -
clone_size: once
cdr3_nt: TGCAGCGTTGAAAAAAATTCCGTCAGGGTCACTGAAGCTTTCTTT
cdr3_aa: CSVEKNSVRVTEAFF

v_call: TRBV29-1
j_call: TRBJ2-1
d_call: TRBD2
clone_size: -
cdr3_nt: TGCAGCGTTGCTCTAGCGGGGCCCAGCTCCTACAATAAGCAGTTCTTC
cdr3_aa: CSVALAGPSSYNKQFF

v_call: TRBV29-1
j_call: TRBJ2-5
d_call: -
clone_size: few
cdr3_nt: TGCAGCGCCATCGGTTTCCAAGAGACCCAGTACTTC
cdr3_aa: CSAIGFQETQYF

v_call: TRBV7-2
j_call: TRBJ2-7
d_call: TRBD2
clone_size: -
cdr3_nt: TGTGCCAGCAGCGGCCTGACTAGCGCCGAGCAGTACTTC
cdr3_aa: CASSGLTSAEQYF

v_call: TRBV5-5
j_call: TRBJ1-1
d_call: -
clone_size: -
cdr3_nt: TGTGCCAGCAGCTTGGCCGTGGGCGTCAACACTGAAGCTTTCTTT
cdr3_aa: CASSLAVGVNTEAFF

v_call: TRBV7-3
j_call: TRBJ2-3
d_call: -
clone_size: few
cdr3_nt: TGTGCCAGCAGCTTAGGGGGGACAGACGATACGCAGTATTTT
cdr3_aa: CASSLGGTDDTQYF

v_call: TRBV30
j_call: TRBJ1-1
d_call: -
clone_size: -
cdr3_nt: TGTGCCTGGAGGGGGCCCGGCAGGGGAGGCACTGAAGCTTTCTTT
cdr3_aa: CAWRGPGRGGTEAFF

v_call: TRBV18
j_call: TRBJ2-7
d_call: -
clone_size: once
cdr3_nt: TGTGCCAGCGCACCAGGGGGGTACGAGCAGTACTTC
cdr3_aa: CASAPGGYEQYF

v_call: TRBV5-5
j_call: TRBJ2-1
d_call: TRBD2
clone_size: -
cdr3_nt: TGTGCCAGCACAAGCTCAGCGGGGGACTCCTACAATGAGCAGTTCTTC
cdr3_aa: CASTSSAGDSYNEQFF